The TCR beta chain described here comes from a study of PD-1 blockade in classical Hodgkin lymphoma. Findings and caveats of the study: The CD4+ diversity rise by C4D1 was clearest in complete responders. When set against healthy donors, newly diagnosed patients were reported to show lower baseline TCR diversity. After ASCT, patients who started nivolumab under 1 year later were excluded.

Some clones are missing from TCRdb's copy, which holds only in-frame ones; the method was immunoSEQ multiplex PCR. The sample carries about 64,000 clones, roughly 89% recorded once. Trimming stripped 5 bases from V and 0 bases from J, with 19 bases between. This CDR3 has 18 amino acids. CDR1 is MRHNA and CDR2 is SNTAGT in the germline V gene. Indicated time point: cycle 4 day 1 (C4D1), after less than 7 weeks of nivolumab. Each and every patient relapsed after autologous stem cell transplantation, and patients got differing brentuximab vedotin exposure. As for this clone: Antigen: not known.

This receptor was obtained from a human donor with classical Hodgkin lymphoma. The sequenced sample was peripheral blood mononuclear cells (PBMCs), obtained before the fourth cycle of nivolumab. The chain couples TRBV6-4 to TRBJ2-2; TRBD1 is a possible D gene (6 bases). The CDR3 reads CASSPRPQGPANTGELFF. CDR3 nucleotide sequence: TGTGCCAGCAGTCCCCGACCCCAGGGGCCCGCGAACACCGGGGAGCTGTTTTTT.